Given below is one T cell receptor (beta chain) in context. Researchers ran the PCR with 60 Vbeta and 13 Jbeta primers. Some clones are missing from TCRdb's copy, which holds only in-frame ones; the method was immunoSEQ multiplex PCR. The sample carries about 130,000 clones, over 70% recorded once. The sample belongs to a study of cytomegalovirus exposure and HLA in healthy donors. The CDR3 runs to 15 residues. With 5 bases clipped from V and 0 bases from J, the junction kept 3 bases outside the gene matches. Germline V CDR1 and CDR2: SGHTA, FQGNSA. V and J are TRBV7-2 and TRBJ2-7; TRBD2 matches at 11 bases. This TCR was recovered from a man between 25 and 39 years old in good health and CMV-seronegative. The sequencing input was PBMCs. The CDR3 region is CASSQGLAVSYEQYF. The CDR3 DNA reads TGTGCCAGCAGCCAGGGACTAGCGGTCTCCTACGAGCAGTACTTC.